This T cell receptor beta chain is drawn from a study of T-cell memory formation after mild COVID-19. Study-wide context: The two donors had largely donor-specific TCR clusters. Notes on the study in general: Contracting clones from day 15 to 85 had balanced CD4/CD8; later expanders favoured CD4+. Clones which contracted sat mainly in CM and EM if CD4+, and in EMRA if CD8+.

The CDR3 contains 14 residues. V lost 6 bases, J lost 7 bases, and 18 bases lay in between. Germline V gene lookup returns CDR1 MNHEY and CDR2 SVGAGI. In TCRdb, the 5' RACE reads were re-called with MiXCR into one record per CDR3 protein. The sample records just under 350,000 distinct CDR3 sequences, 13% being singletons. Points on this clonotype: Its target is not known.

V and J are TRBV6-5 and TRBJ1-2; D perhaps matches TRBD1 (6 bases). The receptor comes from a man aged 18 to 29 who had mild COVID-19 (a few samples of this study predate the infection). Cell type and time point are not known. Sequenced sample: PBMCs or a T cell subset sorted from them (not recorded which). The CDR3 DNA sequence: TGTGCCAGCAGGGGCCTTACAGGGACCCCTGGCTACACCTTC. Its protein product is CASRGLTGTPGYTF.